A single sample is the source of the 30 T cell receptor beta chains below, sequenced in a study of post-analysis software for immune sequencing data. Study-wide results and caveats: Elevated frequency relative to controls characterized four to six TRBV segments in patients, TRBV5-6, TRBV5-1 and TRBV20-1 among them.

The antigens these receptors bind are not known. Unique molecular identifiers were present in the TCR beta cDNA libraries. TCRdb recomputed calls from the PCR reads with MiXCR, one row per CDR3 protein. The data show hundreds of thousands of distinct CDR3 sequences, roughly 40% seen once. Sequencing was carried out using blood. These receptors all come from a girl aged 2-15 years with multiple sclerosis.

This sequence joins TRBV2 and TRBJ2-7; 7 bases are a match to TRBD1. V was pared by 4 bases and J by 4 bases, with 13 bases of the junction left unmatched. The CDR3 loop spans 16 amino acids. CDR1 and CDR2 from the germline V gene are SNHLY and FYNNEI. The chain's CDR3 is CASSASQGLAFYEQYF. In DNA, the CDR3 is TGTGCCAGCAGTGCCTCACAGGGGCTGGCGTTTTACGAGCAGTACTTC.

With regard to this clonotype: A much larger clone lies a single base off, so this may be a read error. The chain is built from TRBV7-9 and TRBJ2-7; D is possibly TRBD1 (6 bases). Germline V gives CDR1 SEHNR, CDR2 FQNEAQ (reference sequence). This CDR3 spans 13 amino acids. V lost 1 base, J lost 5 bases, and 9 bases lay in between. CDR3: CASSLVTGNEQYF. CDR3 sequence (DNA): TGTGCCAGCAGCTTAGTGACAGGAAACGAGCAGTACTTC. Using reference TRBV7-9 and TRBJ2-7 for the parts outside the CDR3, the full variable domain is DTGVSQNPRHKITKRGQNVTFRCDPISEHNRLYWYRQTLGQGPEFLTYFQNEAQLEKSRLLSDRFSAERPKGSFSTLEIQRTEQGDSAMYLCASSLVTGNEQYFGPGTRLTVT.

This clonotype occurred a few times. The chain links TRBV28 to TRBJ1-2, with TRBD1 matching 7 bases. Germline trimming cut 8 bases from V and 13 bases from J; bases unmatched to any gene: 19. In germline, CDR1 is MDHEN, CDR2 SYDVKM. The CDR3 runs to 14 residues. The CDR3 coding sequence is TGTGCCAGCTGCTCCCCGGACAGGCCAGGCAGCTTCACCTTC. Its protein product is CASCSPDRPGSFTF.

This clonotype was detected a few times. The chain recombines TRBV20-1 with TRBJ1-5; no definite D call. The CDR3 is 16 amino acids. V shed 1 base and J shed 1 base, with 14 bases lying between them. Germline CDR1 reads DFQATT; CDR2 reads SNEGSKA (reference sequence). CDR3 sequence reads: CSARATSEDSNQPQHF. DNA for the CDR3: TGCAGTGCTAGAGCCACTTCCGAAGACAGCAATCAGCCCCAGCATTTT.

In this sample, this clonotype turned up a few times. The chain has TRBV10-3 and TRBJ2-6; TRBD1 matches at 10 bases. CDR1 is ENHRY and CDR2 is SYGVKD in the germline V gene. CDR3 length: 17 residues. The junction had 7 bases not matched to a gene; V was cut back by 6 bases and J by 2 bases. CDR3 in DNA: TGTGCCATCAGAGAGGGGACAGGGGTCCCTGGGGCCAACGTCCTGACTTTC. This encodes CAIREGTGVPGANVLTF.

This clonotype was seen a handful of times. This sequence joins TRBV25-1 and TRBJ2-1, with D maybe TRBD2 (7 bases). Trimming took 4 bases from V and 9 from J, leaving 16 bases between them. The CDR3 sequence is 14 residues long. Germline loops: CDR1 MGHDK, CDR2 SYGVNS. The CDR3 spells CASSALGGAIEQFF. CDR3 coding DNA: TGTGCCAGCAGTGCCTTGGGGGGGGCTATTGAGCAGTTCTTC. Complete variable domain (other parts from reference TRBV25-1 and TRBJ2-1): EADIYQTPRYLVIGTGKKITLECSQTMGHDKMYWYQQDPGMELHLIHYSYGVNSTEKGDLSSESTVSRIRTEHFPLTLESARPSHTSQYLCASSALGGAIEQFFGPGTRLTVL.

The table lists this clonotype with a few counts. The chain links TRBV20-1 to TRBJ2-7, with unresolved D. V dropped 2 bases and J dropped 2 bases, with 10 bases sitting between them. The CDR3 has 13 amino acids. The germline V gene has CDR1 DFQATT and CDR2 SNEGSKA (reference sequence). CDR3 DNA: TGCAGTGCTAGATTACGTTCGACCTACGAGCAGTACTTC. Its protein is CSARLRSTYEQYF.

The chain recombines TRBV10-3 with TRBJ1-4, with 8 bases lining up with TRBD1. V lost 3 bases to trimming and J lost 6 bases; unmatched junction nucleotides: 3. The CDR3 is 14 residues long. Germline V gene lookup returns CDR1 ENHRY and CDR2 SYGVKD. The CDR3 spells CAISETGGHEKLFF. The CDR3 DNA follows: TGTGCCATCAGTGAAACAGGGGGTCATGAAAAACTGTTTTTT.

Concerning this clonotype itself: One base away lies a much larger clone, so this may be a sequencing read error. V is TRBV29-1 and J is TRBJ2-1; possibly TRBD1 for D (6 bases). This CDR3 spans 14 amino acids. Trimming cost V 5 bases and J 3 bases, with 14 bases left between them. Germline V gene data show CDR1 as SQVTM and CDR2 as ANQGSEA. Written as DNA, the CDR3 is TGCAGCGTTCCAAGACAGGACATCTACAATGAGCAGTTCTTC. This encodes CSVPRQDIYNEQFF.

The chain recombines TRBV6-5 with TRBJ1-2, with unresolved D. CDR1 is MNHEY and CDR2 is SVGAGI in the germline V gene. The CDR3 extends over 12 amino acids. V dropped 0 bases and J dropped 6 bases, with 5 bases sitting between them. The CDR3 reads CASSYSGNGYTF. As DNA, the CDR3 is TGTGCCAGCAGTTACTCTGGAAATGGCTACACCTTC.

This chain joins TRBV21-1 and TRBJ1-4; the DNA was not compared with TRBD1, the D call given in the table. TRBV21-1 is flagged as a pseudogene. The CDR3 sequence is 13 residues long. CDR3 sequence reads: CASQGQLDEKLFF. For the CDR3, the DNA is TGTGCCAGCCAGGGACAGCTCGATGAAAAACTGTTTTTT.

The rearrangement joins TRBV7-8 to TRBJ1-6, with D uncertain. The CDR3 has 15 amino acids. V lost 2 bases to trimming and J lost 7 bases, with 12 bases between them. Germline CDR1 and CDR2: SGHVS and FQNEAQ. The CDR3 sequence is CASSLPARGNSPLHF. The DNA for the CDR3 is TGTGCCAGCAGCTTACCCGCCCGGGGAAATTCACCCCTCCACTTT.

The CDR3 is CSVYARDSQNTEAFF. The CDR3, as DNA: TGCAGCGTTTATGCCCGGGACAGCCAGAACACTGAAGCTTTCTTT. This rearrangement joins TRBV29-1 to TRBJ1-1, with TRBD1 identical over 7 bases. The germline V gene has CDR1 SQVTM and CDR2 ANQGSEA. The CDR3 length is 15 residues. J lost 1 base, V lost 5 bases, and 10 bases had no gene match.

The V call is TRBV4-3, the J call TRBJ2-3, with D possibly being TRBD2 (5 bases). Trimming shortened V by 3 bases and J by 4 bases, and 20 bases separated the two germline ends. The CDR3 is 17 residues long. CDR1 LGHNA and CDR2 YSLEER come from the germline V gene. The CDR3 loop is CASSQLGSVRDADTQYF. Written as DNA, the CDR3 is TGCGCCAGCAGCCAGCTCGGGTCCGTACGGGATGCAGATACGCAGTATTTT.

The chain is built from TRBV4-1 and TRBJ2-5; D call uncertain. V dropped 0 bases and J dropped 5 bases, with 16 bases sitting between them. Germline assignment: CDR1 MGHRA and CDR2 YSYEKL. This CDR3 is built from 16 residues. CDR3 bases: TGCGCCAGCAGCCAAGATCCCCTAGGTGGGCGGGAGACCCAGTACTTC. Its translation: CASSQDPLGGRETQYF.

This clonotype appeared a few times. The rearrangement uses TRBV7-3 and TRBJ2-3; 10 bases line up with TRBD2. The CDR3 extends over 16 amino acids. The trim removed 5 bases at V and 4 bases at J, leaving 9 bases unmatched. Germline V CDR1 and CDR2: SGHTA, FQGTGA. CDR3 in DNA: TGTGCCAGCAGCCCCTCTATAGCGGGAGGCGCAGATACGCAGTATTTT. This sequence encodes CASSPSIAGGADTQYF.

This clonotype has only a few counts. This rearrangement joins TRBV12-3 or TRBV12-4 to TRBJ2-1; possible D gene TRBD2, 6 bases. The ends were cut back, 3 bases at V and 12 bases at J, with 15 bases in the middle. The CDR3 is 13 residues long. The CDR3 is CASSLGGSGGQFF. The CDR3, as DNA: TGTGCCAGCAGTTTGGGCGGGTCCGGGGGGCAGTTCTTC.

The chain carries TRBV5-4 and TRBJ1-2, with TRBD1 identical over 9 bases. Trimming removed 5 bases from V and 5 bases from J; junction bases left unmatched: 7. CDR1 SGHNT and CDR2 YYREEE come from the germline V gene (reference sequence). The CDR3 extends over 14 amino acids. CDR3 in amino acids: CASRPGQGAYGYTF. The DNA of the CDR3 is TGTGCCAGCAGACCGGGACAGGGCGCGTATGGCTACACCTTC.

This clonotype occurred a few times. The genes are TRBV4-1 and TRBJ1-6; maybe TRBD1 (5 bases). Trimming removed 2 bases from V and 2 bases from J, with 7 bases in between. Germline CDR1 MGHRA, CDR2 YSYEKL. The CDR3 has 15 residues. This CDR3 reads CASSQPGPYNSPLHF. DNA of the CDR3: TGCGCCAGCAGCCAACCGGGACCCTATAATTCACCCCTCCACTTT.

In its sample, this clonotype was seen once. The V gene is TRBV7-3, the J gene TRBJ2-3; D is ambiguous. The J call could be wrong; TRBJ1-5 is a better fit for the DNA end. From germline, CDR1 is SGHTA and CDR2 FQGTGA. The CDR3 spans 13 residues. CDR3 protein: CASSFAPTDTQHF. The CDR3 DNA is TGTGCCAGCAGCTTCGCCCCAACAGATACGCAGCATTTT.

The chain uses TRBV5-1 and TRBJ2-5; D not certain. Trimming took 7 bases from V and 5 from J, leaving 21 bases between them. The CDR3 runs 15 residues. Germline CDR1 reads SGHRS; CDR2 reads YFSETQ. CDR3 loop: CASSNPGLLGETQYF. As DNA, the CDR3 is TGCGCCAGCTCAAACCCTGGCCTGCTGGGGGAGACCCAGTACTTC.

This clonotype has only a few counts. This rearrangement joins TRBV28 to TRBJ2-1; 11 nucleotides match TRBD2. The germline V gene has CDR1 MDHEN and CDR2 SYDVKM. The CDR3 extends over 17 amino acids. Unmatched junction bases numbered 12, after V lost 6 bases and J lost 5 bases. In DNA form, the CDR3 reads TGTGCCAGCAGGCCCTCGTTAGCGGGGGGGGCTAACAATGAGCAGTTCTTC. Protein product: CASRPSLAGGANNEQFF.

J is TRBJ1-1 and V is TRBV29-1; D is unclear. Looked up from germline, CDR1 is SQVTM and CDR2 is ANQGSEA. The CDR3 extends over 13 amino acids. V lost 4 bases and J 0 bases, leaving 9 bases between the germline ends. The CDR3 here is CSVVRILNTEAFF. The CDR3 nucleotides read TGCAGCGTTGTTCGAATTTTGAACACTGAAGCTTTCTTT.

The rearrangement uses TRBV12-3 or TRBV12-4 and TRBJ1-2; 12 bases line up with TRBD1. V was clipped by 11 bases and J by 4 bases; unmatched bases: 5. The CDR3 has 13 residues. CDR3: CACWDRGLYGYTF. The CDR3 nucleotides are TGTGCCTGTTGGGACAGGGGGCTCTATGGCTACACCTTC.

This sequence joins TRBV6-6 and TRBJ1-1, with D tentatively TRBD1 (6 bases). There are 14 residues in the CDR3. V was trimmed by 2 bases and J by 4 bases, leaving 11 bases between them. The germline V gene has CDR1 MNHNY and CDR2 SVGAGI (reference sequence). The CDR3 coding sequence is TGTGCCAGCAGTTACCCGGACAGCTCCACTGAAGCTTTCTTT. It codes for CASSYPDSSTEAFF.

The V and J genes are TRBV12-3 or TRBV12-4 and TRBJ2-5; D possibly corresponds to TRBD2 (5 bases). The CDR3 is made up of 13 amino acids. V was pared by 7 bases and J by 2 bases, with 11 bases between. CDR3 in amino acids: CASIGENQETQYF. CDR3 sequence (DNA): TGTGCCAGCATCGGGGAGAATCAAGAGACCCAGTACTTC.

CDR3 protein: CASSTPSYEQYF. In DNA form, the CDR3 reads TGTGCCAGCAGTACCCCCTCCTACGAGCAGTACTTC. The chain couples TRBV28 to TRBJ2-7; D is uncertain. V was shortened by 5 bases and J by 0 bases, with 5 bases between the two germline ends. This CDR3 contains 12 residues. Germline V gene lookup returns CDR1 MDHEN and CDR2 SYDVKM.

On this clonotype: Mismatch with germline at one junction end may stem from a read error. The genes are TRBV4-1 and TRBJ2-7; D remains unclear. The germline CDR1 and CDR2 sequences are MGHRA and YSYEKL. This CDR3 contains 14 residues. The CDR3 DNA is TGCGCCGGCAGCCAAGTCACAGACTCCTACGAGCAGTACTTC. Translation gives CAGSQVTDSYEQYF.

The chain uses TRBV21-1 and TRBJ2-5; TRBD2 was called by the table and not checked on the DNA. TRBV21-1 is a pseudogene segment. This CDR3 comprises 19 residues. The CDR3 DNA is TGTGCCAGCAGCCAAGAGCGGGAGGGCCTTCTTCTTGTTCAAGAGACCCAGTACTTC. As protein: CASSQEREGLLLVQETQYF.

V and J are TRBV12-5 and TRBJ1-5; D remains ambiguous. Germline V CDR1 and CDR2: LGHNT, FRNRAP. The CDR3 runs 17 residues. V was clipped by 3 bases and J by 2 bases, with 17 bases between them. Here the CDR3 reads CASGFRALPEGNQPQHF. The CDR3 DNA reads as TGTGCTAGTGGTTTCCGGGCCCTCCCTGAAGGCAATCAGCCCCAGCATTTT.